This record looks at one TCR beta chain sequence and its context. Its antigen is unidentified. The sample originates from a study of beta chain features in type 1 diabetes. Using CD45RO/CCR7/CD25/CD127/CD95/CD27, CD4+ naive, central memory, regulatory and stem cell-like memory cells were sorted. Broader study findings: Type 1 diabetes patients had VDJ junctions that carried fewer insertions and more deletions. The study found moderately but significantly shorter TCRB CDR3s in all four CD4+ subsets of Type 1 diabetes patients. Across patients, naive, central memory and Treg TCRB repertoires exhibited apparently greater similarity than was observed across healthy donors.

The isolated RNA, all of it, was reverse transcribed, so expressed TCRB transcripts were what got sequenced. Measured with immunoSEQ multiplex PCR; TCRdb has only the in-frame clones, and not every one. The table includes 630,000 or so clones, 11% to 15% detected once. CDR1 and CDR2 from the germline V gene are MNHEY and SMNVEV (reference sequence). The V end lost 6 bases, the J end lost 2 bases, and 14 bases lay between the germline ends. The CDR3 sequence is 14 residues long. The sequenced sample was naive CD4+ T cells from blood. The receptor's source is a man between 18 and 29 years old with type 1 diabetes. The chain joins TRBV27 to TRBJ2-7; the D gene is possibly TRBD2 (6 bases). In DNA form, the CDR3 reads TGTGCCAGCAGCCCGTCGGGGGTGACCTACGAGCAGTACTTC. As protein: CASSPSGVTYEQYF.